This T cell receptor (beta chain) was found in a study of CD8+CD57+ T cells in acquired aplastic anemia. Study-level background: Sorted CD4+ and CD8+ cells gave a mean 3.2 ug DNA, range about 0.2 to 27.4 ug. Findings and caveats of the study: It was found that roughly 31 CD8+ CDR3 sequences were shared between patients and controls. Patients and healthy controls showed no significant CD8+ Simpson's diversity difference.

Patients included in sequencing had previously demonstrated CD8+CD57+ cell expansion by flow cytometry. Patient blood was sampled before any therapy had been received. Genomic DNA, the template, was used for profiling of the TCR beta VDJ and CDR3. TCRdb re-analysed the reads in MiXCR, keeping a single row per CDR3 protein. This table holds about 180,000 distinct CDR3 sequences, 55% to 65% found once. Trimming cost V 10 bases and J 5 bases, with 14 bases left between them. The germline V gene has CDR1 LNHDA and CDR2 SQIVND (reference sequence). This CDR3 contains 12 residues. As to this clonotype: Its antigen remains unknown.

This sequence originates from a human donor with aplastic anemia. The chain couples TRBV19 to TRBJ1-2, with D hard to call. The specimen sequenced was sorted CD4+, CD8+, or CD8+CD57+ T cells (not recorded which) from PBMCs. The CDR3 spells CATLTGVYGYTF. The CDR3 DNA reads TGTGCCACTCTGACTGGTGTGTATGGCTACACCTTC.